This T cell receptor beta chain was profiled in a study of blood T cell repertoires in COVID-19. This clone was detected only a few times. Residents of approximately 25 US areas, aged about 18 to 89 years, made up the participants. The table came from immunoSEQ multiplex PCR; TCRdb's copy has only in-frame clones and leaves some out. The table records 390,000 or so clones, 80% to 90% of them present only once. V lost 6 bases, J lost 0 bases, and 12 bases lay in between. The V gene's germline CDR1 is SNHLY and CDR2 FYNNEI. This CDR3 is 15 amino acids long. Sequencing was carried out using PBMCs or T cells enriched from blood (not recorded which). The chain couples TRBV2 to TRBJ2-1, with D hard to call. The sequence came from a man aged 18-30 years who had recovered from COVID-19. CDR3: CASRETASSYNEQFF. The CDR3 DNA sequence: TGTGCCAGCAGAGAGACGGCTAGCTCCTACAATGAGCAGTTCTTC.